This TCR beta chain was observed in a study of identical twins. Findings and limits, study-wide: The degree of excess twin sharing was weaker in beta out-of-frame sequences.

Unique molecular identifiers were present on the cDNA, which also gained a universal primer site by template switching. Using its own MiXCR run on the 5' RACE reads, TCRdb lists one record per CDR3 protein. The sample contains about 720,000 distinct CDR3 sequences, 8.5% to 9% of which appear only once. This clonotype was picked up many times. Antigen unknown. CDR1 and CDR2 from the germline V gene are SGHRS and YFSETQ. This CDR3 is built from 15 residues. Trimming pared 4 bases from V and 0 bases from J, leaving 11 bases between. These same data were also listed under a study on yellow fever vaccine responses in identical twins.

This sequence was found in a woman between 18 and 29 years old in good health. The chain links TRBV5-1 to TRBJ2-1; possible D gene TRBD2, 6 bases. The sequenced material came from PBMCs. The CDR3 is CASSPLADSYNEQFF. DNA of the CDR3: TGCGCCAGCAGCCCCTTAGCGGACTCCTACAATGAGCAGTTCTTC.